This T cell receptor beta chain appears in the sequencing data of a study of OX40 agonist ivuxolimab in advanced cancers. Across the study: The study enrolled dose-escalation patients with hepatocellular carcinoma, melanoma, renal cell or head and neck cancer. Among those enrolled, mean age was 60 years (range 23 to 79) and 70% to 85% were male. Whole-study results and caveats: Low clonal expansion, among the lowest seen, marked partial responders at 0.1-3.0 mg/kg. Among expanded peripheral T cells, antigen specificity went undetermined.

Worth noting for this clone: What it binds is unknown.

This table comes from immunoSEQ multiplex PCR, and its TCRdb copy is limited to in-frame clones, with some not included. Here the sample spans 43,000 or so clones, roughly 87% being singletons. CDR3 length: 14 residues. In germline, CDR1 is SQVTM, CDR2 ANQGSEA. V lost 6 bases, J lost 5 bases, and 7 bases stayed unmatched. Source: CD4+ or CD8+ T cells sorted from blood, taken in a trial of the OX40 agonist ivuxolimab. The rearrangement links TRBV29-1 to TRBJ2-1; 10 bases agree with TRBD2. This receptor was identified in an adult with an advanced solid tumor such as melanoma, head and neck, liver or kidney cancer. This CDR3 reads CSVSLLAGNNEQFF. CDR3 nucleotides: TGCAGCGTATCCCTACTAGCGGGGAACAATGAGCAGTTCTTC.